These 19 T cell receptor beta chains were sequenced from one sample in a study of blood T cell repertoires in COVID-19. TCRdb's copy holds only in-frame clones and misses some; the assay was immunoSEQ multiplex PCR. This table has 150,000 to 170,000 clones, around 74% appearing once. Sequenced sample: peripheral blood. The receptors derive from a woman at least 80 years old with acute or convalescent COVID-19.

The CDR3 spells CASSFVPRKGSLYEQYF. CDR3 in DNA: TGTGCCAGCAGCTTTGTACCTCGCAAGGGGTCCCTCTACGAGCAGTACTTC. The chain joins TRBV7-8 to TRBJ2-7; tentative D call: TRBD1 (5 bases). Trimming shortened V by 3 bases and J by 3 bases, and 21 bases separated the two germline ends. Germline V lookup: CDR1 SGHVS, CDR2 FQNEAQ. The CDR3 loop spans 17 amino acids.

The chain employs TRBV9 and TRBJ2-3; 12 bases map to TRBD1. The V and J ends lost 4 bases and 4 bases, in that order; junction bases with no gene match: 10. The CDR3 has 17 residues. Per the germline V gene, CDR1 is SGDLS and CDR2 is YYNGEE. CDR3 nucleotide sequence: TGTGCCAGCAGCCCTCGGGGGGGGACAGGGGGCGCAGATACGCAGTATTTT. It codes for CASSPRGGTGGADTQYF.

The chain joins TRBV4-3 to TRBJ2-5; 10 nucleotides align to TRBD2. Germline V lookup: CDR1 LGHNA, CDR2 YSLEER. The CDR3 is 16 amino acids. V trimming: 4 bases; J trimming: 7 bases; junction bases outside the gene matches: 12. This CDR3 reads CASSPQGSGGRGTQYF. The CDR3 bases are TGCGCCAGCAGCCCCCAGGGTAGCGGGGGGCGAGGGACCCAGTACTTC.

The CDR3 DNA reads TGTGCCAGCAGGAGCGGGAGGAGCAATGAGCAGTTCTTC. This sequence encodes CASRSGRSNEQFF. J is TRBJ2-1 and V is TRBV6-6; the match to TRBD2 covers 9 bases. The CDR3 extends over 13 amino acids. Germline V CDR1 and CDR2: MNHNY, SVGAGI (reference sequence). J gave up 6 bases and V 6 bases, and 3 bases lay outside the gene matches.

V gene TRBV7-2 combines with J gene TRBJ2-1, with TRBD1 identical over 7 bases. This CDR3 is 15 amino acids long. With 5 bases clipped from V and 3 bases from J, the junction kept 7 bases outside the gene matches. The germline V gene encodes CDR1 SGHTA and CDR2 FQGNSA. CDR3 protein: CASSQDRAGYNEQFF. CDR3 bases: TGTGCCAGCAGCCAAGACAGGGCCGGCTACAATGAGCAGTTCTTC.

The rearrangement links TRBV19 to TRBJ2-2, with a weak D call TRBD1 (6 bases). Trimming left V 6 bases short and J 7 bases short, with 12 bases between. Germline CDR1 is LNHDA and CDR2 is SQIVND (reference sequence). The CDR3 consists of 13 residues. The CDR3 bases are TGTGCCAGTAGAACAGGGTACGGCGGGGAGCTGTTTTTT. This sequence encodes CASRTGYGGELFF.

This chain links TRBV15 with TRBJ2-7, with 7 bases lining up with TRBD1. This CDR3 region has 15 residues. J was trimmed by 8 bases and V by 0 bases; bases with no gene match: 10. Germline assignment: CDR1 LNHNV and CDR2 YYDKDF (reference sequence). CDR3 bases: TGTGCCACCAGCAGAGAGACAGGGCGTGATGTGAAGCAGTACTTC. It codes for CATSRETGRDVKQYF.

The chain is built from TRBV7-3 and TRBJ1-1, with TRBD1 as a possible D gene (5 bases). CDR1 is SGHTA, CDR2 FQGTGA, per germline. The CDR3 spans 13 residues. V was clipped by 6 bases and J by 2 bases, with 10 bases between them. CDR3 sequence (DNA): TGTGCCAGCAGGGCCCAGGGCAACACTGAAGCTTTCTTT. It codes for CASRAQGNTEAFF.

The rearrangement joins TRBV7-9 to TRBJ1-4; perhaps TRBD1 as D (6 bases). Germline V CDR1 and CDR2: SEHNR, FQNEAQ (reference sequence). Trimming pared 3 bases from V and 3 bases from J, leaving 14 bases between. This CDR3 contains 16 residues. CDR3 sequence (DNA): TGTGCCAGCAGCTTTCGTGGACAGCAACCTAATGAAAAACTGTTTTTT. Amino acid sequence: CASSFRGQQPNEKLFF.

This clone has a count of ten or more. V and J are TRBV7-3 and TRBJ2-2; possibly TRBD2 for D (5 bases). Germline V gene data show CDR1 as SGHTA and CDR2 as FQGTGA. V was trimmed by 5 bases and J by 1 base, leaving 20 bases between them. CDR3 length: 18 amino acids. CDR3 region: CASSPTGGAAGNTGELFF. The DNA for the CDR3 is TGTGCCAGCAGCCCAACCGGAGGCGCCGCGGGGAACACCGGGGAGCTGTTTTTT.

The chain recombines TRBV20-1 with TRBJ2-7, with a tentative D call TRBD1 (5 bases). The V end lost 3 bases, the J end lost 2 bases, and 14 bases lay between the germline ends. The length of the CDR3 is 14 residues. The germline gives CDR1 DFQATT, CDR2 SNEGSKA (reference sequence). The CDR3 DNA is TGCAGTGCTAGTTTGCCGACAGCACCCTACGAGCAGTACTTC. It codes for CSASLPTAPYEQYF.

CDR3 DNA sequence: TGTGCCTGGACAGGGCAGGTGAACACTGAAGCTTTCTTT. Encoded protein: CAWTGQVNTEAFF. This sequence joins TRBV30 and TRBJ1-1; possible D gene TRBD1, 5 bases. The V gene's germline CDR1 is GTSNPN and CDR2 SVGIG (reference sequence). V was cut by 4 bases and J by 0 bases, with 9 bases left in between. The CDR3 loop spans 13 amino acids. Filled out from reference TRBV30 and TRBJ1-1, the complete variable domain reads SQTIHQWPATLVQPVGSPLSLECTVEGTSNPNLYWYRQAAGRGLQLLFYSVGIGQISSEVPQNLSASRPQDRQFILSSKKLLLSDSGFYLCAWTGQVNTEAFFGQGTRLTVV.

The J gene is TRBJ1-1, the V gene TRBV4-2, with a tentative D call TRBD1 (6 bases). This CDR3 spans 17 amino acids. Trimming took off 1 base at V and 1 base at J, with 16 bases between the two ends. Per germline, CDR1 LGHNA and CDR2 YNFKEQ. Here the CDR3 reads CASSQGKQGQENTEAFF. The CDR3 nucleotides read TGTGCCAGCAGCCAAGGTAAACAGGGTCAGGAGAACACTGAAGCTTTCTTT.

The chain's CDR3 is CASGERGPTDTQYF. The CDR3 DNA sequence: TGTGCTAGTGGAGAAAGGGGGCCCACAGATACGCAGTATTTT. V usage is TRBV12-5 and J usage is TRBJ2-3; TRBD1 matches at 7 bases. Germline loops: CDR1 LGHNT, CDR2 FRNRAP. Trimming took 6 bases from V and 2 from J; bases not matched to a gene: 5. The CDR3 has 14 amino acids.

This clone has more than one count but fewer than ten. CDR3 in DNA: TGTGCCAGTAGTGGACAGGGAACGCGAAATTCACCCCTCCACTTT. Translated: CASSGQGTRNSPLHF. The chain joins TRBV19 to TRBJ1-6, with 8 bases that match TRBD1. Germline lookup yields CDR1 LNHDA and CDR2 SQIVND (reference sequence). Trimming cost V 5 bases and J 7 bases; bases outside gene matches: 7. CDR3 length equals 15 residues.

This clone was found many times. The chain employs TRBV18 and TRBJ1-6; 7 nucleotides match TRBD1. CDR3 length: 15 amino acids. Germline V gives CDR1 KGHSH, CDR2 LQKENI. V lost 2 bases and J lost 7; bases outside the gene matches: 5. The DNA for the CDR3 is TGTGCCAGCTCACCAAAGGGGGCGCAGAATTCACCCCTCCACTTT. Its translation: CASSPKGAQNSPLHF.

J is TRBJ2-1 and V is TRBV5-1; TRBD2 matches at 9 bases. V shed 1 base, J shed 6 bases, and the junction held 5 bases outside the gene matches. In germline, CDR1 is SGHRS, CDR2 YFSETQ. The length of the CDR3 is 15 residues. CDR3 DNA sequence: TGCGCCAGCAGCTTGATAGCGGGGGTCCGCAATGAGCAGTTCTTC. Amino acids: CASSLIAGVRNEQFF.

This chain joins TRBV10-3 and TRBJ2-5; maybe TRBD1 (6 bases). The germline gives CDR1 ENHRY, CDR2 SYGVKD. The CDR3 sequence is 14 residues long. V was cut by 6 bases and J by 3 bases, with 14 bases left in between. This chain's CDR3 is CAISTGTSEETQYF. The CDR3 DNA is TGTGCCATCAGCACTGGGACAAGCGAAGAGACCCAGTACTTC.

The chain couples TRBV29-1 to TRBJ2-7; D perhaps matches TRBD2 (6 bases). CDR1 and CDR2 from the germline V gene are SQVTM and ANQGSEA. V was shortened by 1 base and J by 1 base, with 14 bases between the two germline ends. The length of the CDR3 is 15 residues. Here the CDR3 DNA reads TGCAGCGTTGAAGTAACGGGGGTTGGGTCCTACGAGCAGTACTTC. This codes for CSVEVTGVGSYEQYF.